This T cell receptor (beta chain) is drawn from a study of cytomegalovirus exposure and HLA in healthy donors. Of note for this clone: No antigen is known for it.

The table came from immunoSEQ multiplex PCR; TCRdb's copy has only in-frame clones and leaves some out. The sample lists 85,000 to 130,000 clones, approximately 90% occurring once. The approximately 130-subject validation cohort, separate from the roughly 700-subject first cohort, included the donors. Overall study findings and caveats: Cytomegalovirus association was assigned to about 150 TCR beta chains.

The CDR3 loop spans 10 amino acids. Looked up from germline, CDR1 is SQVTM and CDR2 is ANQGSEA. With V trimmed by 6 bases and J by 7 bases, 2 bases remained unmatched. Material: PBMCs. The chain is built from TRBV29-1 and TRBJ1-1; 7 bases are shared with TRBD1. The TCR comes from a young woman in good health and CMV-seropositive. In nucleotides, the CDR3 is TGCAGCGTCGGGACAGTTGAAGCTTTCTTT. This sequence encodes CSVGTVEAFF.